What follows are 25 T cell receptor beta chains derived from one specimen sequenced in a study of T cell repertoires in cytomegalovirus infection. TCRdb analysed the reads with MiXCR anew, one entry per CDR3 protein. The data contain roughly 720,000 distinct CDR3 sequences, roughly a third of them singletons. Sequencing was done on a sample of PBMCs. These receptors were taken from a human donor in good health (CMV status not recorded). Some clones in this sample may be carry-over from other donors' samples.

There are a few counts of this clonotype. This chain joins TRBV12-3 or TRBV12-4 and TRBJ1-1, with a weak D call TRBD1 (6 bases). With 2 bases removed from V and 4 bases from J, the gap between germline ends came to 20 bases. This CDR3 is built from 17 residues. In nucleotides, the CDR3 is TGTGCCAGCAGTTTAACCAGGGGCGGTAGTGGGGGCACTGAAGCTTTCTTT. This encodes CASSLTRGGSGGTEAFF.

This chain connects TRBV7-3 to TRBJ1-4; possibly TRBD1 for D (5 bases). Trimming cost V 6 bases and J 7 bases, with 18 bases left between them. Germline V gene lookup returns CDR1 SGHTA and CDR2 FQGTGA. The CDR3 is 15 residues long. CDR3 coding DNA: TGTGCCAGCAGTTCCAGTGGGGCGCGCGGTGAAAAACTGTTTTTT. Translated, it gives CASSSSGARGEKLFF.

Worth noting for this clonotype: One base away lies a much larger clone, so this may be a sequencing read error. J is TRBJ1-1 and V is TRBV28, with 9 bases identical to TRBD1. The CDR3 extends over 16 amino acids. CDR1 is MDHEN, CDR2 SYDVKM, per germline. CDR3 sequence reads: CASSFLGTGRRTEALF. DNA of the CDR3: TGTGCCAGCAGTTTCTTAGGGACAGGGCGGAGAACTGAAGCTCTCTTT.

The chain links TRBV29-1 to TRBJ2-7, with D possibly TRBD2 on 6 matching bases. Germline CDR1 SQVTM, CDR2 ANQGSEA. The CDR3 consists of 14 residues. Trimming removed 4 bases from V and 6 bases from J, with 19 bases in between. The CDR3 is CSVVTGTGWGEQYF. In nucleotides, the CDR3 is TGCAGCGTTGTCACCGGGACTGGGTGGGGCGAGCAGTACTTC.

The CDR3 region has the DNA TGTGCCAGCAGTGAAGTGTCCGGGACAATTTATGGCTACACCTTC. It yields the protein CASSEVSGTIYGYTF. The chain employs TRBV6-1 and TRBJ1-2; D may be TRBD1 (6 bases). The V end was cut by 1 base, the J end by 5 bases, with 14 bases between. CDR1 MNHNS and CDR2 SASEGT come from the germline V gene. This CDR3 region has 15 residues.

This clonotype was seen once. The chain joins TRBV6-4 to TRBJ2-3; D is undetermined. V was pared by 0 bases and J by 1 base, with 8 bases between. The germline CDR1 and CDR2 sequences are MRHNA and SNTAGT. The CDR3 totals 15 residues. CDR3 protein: CASSDSSQGTDTQYF. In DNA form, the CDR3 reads TGTGCCAGCAGTGACTCGAGTCAGGGCACAGATACGCAGTATTTT.

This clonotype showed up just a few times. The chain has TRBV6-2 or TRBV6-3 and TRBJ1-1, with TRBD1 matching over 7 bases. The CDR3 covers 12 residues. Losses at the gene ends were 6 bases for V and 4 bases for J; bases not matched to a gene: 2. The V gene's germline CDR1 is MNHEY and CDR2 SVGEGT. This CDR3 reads CASRRQGTEAFF. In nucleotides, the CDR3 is TGTGCCAGCAGGCGACAGGGCACTGAAGCTTTCTTT.

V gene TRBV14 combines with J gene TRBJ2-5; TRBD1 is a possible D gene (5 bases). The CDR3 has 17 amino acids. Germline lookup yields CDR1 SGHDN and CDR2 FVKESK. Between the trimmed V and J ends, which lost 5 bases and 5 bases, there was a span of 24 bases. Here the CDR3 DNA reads TGTGCCAGCAGCAAACTGACAGTTTCGGGCTTGAGGGAGACCCAGTACTTC. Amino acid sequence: CASSKLTVSGLRETQYF.

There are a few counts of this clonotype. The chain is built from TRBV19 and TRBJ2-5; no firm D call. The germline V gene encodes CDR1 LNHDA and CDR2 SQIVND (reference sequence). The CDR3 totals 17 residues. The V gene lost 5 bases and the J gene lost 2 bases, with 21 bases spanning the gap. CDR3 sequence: CASSRRGEWDQQETQYF. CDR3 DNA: TGTGCCAGTAGTCGGCGAGGAGAATGGGATCAACAAGAGACCCAGTACTTC. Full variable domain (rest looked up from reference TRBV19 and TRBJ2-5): DGGITQSPKYLFRKEGQNVTLSCEQNLNHDAMYWYRQDPGQGLRLIYYSQIVNDFQKGDIAEGYSVSREKKESFPLTVTSAQKNPTAFYLCASSRRGEWDQQETQYFGPGTRLLVL.

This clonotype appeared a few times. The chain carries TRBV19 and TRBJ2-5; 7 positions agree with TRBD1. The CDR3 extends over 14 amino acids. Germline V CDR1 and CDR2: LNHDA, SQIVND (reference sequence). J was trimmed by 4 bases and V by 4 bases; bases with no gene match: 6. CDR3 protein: CASSKGQPPETQYF. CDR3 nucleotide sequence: TGTGCCAGTAGTAAGGGACAGCCCCCAGAGACCCAGTACTTC.

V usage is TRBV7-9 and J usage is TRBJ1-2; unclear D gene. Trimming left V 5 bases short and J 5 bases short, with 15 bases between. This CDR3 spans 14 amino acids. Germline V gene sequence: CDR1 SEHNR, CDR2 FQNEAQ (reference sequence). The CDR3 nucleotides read TGTGCCAGCAGCACAGTCAGTGCCCAATATGGCTACACCTTC. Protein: CASSTVSAQYGYTF.

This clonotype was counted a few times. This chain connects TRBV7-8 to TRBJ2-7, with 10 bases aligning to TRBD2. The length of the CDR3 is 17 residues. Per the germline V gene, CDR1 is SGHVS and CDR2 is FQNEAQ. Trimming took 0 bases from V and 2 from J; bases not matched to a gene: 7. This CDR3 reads CASSLARLAGVPYEQYF. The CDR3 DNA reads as TGTGCCAGCAGCTTAGCGAGGCTAGCGGGAGTCCCCTACGAGCAGTACTTC.

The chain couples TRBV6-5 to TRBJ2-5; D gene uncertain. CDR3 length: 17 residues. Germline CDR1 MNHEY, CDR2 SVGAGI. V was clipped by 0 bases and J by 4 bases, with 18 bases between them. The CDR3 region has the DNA TGTGCCAGCAGTTACTCGAGGTCTGGGCCAACGGGAGAGACCCAGTACTTC. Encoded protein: CASSYSRSGPTGETQYF.

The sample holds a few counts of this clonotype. CDR3 sequence (DNA): TGTGCCAGCAGTTACTCATCCAGGGGGCACGGAAACACCATATATTTT. Translated: CASSYSSRGHGNTIYF. The V gene is TRBV6-5, the J gene TRBJ1-3; TRBD1 matches 8 bases. The V gene end was trimmed by 0 bases and the J gene end by 4 bases; junction bases not matched to a gene: 5. There are 16 residues in the CDR3. Germline V gene sequence: CDR1 MNHEY, CDR2 SVGAGI.

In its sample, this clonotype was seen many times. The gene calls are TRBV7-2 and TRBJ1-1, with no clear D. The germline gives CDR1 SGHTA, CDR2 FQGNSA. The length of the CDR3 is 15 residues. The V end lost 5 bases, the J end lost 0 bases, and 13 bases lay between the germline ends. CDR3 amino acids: CASSPLSKMNTEAFF. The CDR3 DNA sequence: TGTGCCAGCAGCCCCTTAAGCAAAATGAACACTGAAGCTTTCTTT.

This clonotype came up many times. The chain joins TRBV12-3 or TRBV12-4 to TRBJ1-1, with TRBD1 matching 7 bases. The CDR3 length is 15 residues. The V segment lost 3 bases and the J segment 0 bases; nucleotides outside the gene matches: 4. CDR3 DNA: TGTGCCAGCAGTTTGACAGGGCAGATGAACACTGAAGCTTTCTTT. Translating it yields CASSLTGQMNTEAFF.

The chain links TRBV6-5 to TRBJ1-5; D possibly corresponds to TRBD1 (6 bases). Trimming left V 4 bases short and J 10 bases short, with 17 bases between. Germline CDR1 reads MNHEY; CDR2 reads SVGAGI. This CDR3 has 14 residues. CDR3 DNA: TGTGCCAGCAGTTCATTATGGGGACATCGACCCCAGCATTTT. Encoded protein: CASSSLWGHRPQHF.

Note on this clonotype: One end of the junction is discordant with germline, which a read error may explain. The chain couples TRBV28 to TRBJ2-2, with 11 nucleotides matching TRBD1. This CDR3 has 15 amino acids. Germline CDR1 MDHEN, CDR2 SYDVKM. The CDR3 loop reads CASTGQGANTGELVF. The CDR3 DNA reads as TGTGCCAGCACCGGACAGGGGGCGAACACCGGGGAGCTGGTTTTT.

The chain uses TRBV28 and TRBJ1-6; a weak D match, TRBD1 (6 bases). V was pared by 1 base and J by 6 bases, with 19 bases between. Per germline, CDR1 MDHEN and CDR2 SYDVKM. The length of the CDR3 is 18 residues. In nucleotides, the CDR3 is TGTGCCAGCAGTTTATATCCCCCATTCGGACAGTCTAATTCACCCCTCCACTTT. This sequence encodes CASSLYPPFGQSNSPLHF.

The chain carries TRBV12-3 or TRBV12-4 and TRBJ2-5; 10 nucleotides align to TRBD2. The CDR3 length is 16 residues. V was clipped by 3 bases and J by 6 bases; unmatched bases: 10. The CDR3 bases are TGTGCCAGCAGTTTGGGGCTAGCGGGAGAGCTGAAGACCCAGTACTTC. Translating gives CASSLGLAGELKTQYF.

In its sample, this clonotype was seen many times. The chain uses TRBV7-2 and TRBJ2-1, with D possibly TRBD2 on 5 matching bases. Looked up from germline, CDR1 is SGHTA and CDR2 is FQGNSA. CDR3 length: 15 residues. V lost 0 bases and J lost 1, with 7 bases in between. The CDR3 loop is CASSLAGVSYNEQFF. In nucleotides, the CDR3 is TGTGCCAGCAGCTTAGCCGGGGTTTCCTACAATGAGCAGTTCTTC.

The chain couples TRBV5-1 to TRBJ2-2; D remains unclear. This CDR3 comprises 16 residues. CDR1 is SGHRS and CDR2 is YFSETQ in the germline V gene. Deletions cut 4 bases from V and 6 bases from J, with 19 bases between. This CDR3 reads CASSPDLIQIAGELFF. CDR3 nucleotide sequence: TGCGCCAGCAGCCCGGACCTTATCCAAATAGCCGGGGAGCTGTTTTTT.

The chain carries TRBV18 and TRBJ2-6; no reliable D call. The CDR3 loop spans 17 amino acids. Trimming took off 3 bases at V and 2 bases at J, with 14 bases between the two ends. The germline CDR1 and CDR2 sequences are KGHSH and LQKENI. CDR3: CASSPEKVGTGANVLTF. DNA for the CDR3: TGTGCCAGCTCACCGGAAAAGGTGGGCACTGGGGCCAACGTCCTGACTTTC.

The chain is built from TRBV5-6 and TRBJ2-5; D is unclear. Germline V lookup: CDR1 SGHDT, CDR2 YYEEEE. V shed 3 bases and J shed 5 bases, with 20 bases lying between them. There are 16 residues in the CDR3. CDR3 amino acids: CASSSSFMGFGETQYF. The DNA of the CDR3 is TGTGCCAGCAGCTCGTCCTTTATGGGTTTTGGGGAGACCCAGTACTTC.

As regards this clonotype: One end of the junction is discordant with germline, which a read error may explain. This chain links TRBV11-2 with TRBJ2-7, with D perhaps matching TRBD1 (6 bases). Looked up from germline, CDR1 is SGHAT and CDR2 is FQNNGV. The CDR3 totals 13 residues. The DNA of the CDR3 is TGTTCCAGCAGCTTGACAGGTGGTTGGGAGAAGTACTTC. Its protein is CSSSLTGGWEKYF.